This T cell receptor (beta chain) originates from a study of blood T cell repertoires in COVID-19. In the study overall: Collection of acute and convalescent COVID-19 samples took place in the United States, Italy and Spain. Sources were T cells, B-cell-depleted T cells, or PBMCs; the material itself was cDNA or gDNA.

CDR3 size: 15 residues. Between the trimmed V and J ends, which lost 4 bases and 5 bases, there was a span of 14 bases. Germline CDR1 LGHDT, CDR2 YNNKEL (reference sequence). As processed by the authors: Amplification from reference gene primers served as the basis for estimated nucleated cell counts. TCRdb's table, derived via immunoSEQ multiplex PCR, lists solely in-frame clones and lacks some. V, J and clone size are taken as reported in that table, and D and trimming were inferred from the DNA itself. The sample carries 95,000 to 100,000 clones, 87% recorded once. The rearrangement uses TRBV3-1 (or the pseudogene TRBV3-2) and TRBJ1-4; no definite D call. The receptor's source is a woman between 25 and 40 years old with acute or convalescent COVID-19. Sample: peripheral blood. The CDR3 sequence is CASSLGRSLNEKLFF. The CDR3 DNA sequence: TGTGCCAGCAGCCTGGGGAGGAGCCTCAATGAAAAACTGTTTTTT.